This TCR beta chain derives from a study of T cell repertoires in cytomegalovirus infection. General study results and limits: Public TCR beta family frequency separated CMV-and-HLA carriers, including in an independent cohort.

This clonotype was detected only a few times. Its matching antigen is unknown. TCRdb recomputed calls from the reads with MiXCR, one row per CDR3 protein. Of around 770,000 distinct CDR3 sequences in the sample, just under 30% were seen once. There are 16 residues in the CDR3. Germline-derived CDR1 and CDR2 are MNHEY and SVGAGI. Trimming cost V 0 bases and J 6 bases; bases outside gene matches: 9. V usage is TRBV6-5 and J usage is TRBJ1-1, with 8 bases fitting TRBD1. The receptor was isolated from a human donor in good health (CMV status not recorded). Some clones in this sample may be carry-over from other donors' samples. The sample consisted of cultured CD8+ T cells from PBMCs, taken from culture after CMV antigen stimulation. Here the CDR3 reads CASSYSWYAGGAEAFF. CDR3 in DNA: TGTGCCAGCAGTTACTCTTGGTATGCAGGGGGCGCTGAAGCTTTCTTT.